This is a list of T cell receptor beta chains from one sample in a study of beta chain features in type 1 diabetes. Clones were sequenced by immunoSEQ multiplex PCR, and TCRdb holds only the in-frame ones, with some missing. Here the sample spans hundreds of thousands of clones, under 13% being singletons. The sequenced sample was naive CD4+ T cells from blood. Source of these receptors: a man aged 30-40 years with type 1 diabetes. The conserved cysteine and the conserved F or W are not part of the CDR3 here.

ASSPNTGSDQPQH	TRBV5-1	TRBJ1-5
ASSGGDTVSYNEQF	TRBV5-1	TRBJ2-1
SISQGGNQPQH	TRBV29-1	TRBJ1-5
ASSGGAANTGELF	TRBV18	TRBJ2-2
ASSPGTRIQETQY	TRBV7-2	TRBJ2-5
ASGSGTSVIGGGETQY	TRBV28	TRBJ2-5
ASSLEGPRTQY	TRBV28	TRBJ2-5
ASSSTGDTRGTYEQY	TRBV28	TRBJ2-7
ASSSSGTGTYEQY	TRBV28	TRBJ2-7
AWSPTSSGGLQF	TRBV30	TRBJ2-1
ASSYSWDSTDTQY	TRBV6-5	TRBJ2-3
ASSSLAGGTNTGELF	TRBV7-2	TRBJ2-2
ASSRDSYGYT	TRBV7-2	TRBJ1-2
ASSLNLDNEQF	TRBV7-2	TRBJ2-1
SVVRQQETQY	TRBV29-1	TRBJ2-5
ASKLYGYT	TRBV28	TRBJ1-2
ASSDSARGNEQF	TRBV6-4	TRBJ2-1
ASSLLGRARTDTQY	TRBV19	TRBJ2-3
ASSSGLINQPQH	TRBV27	TRBJ1-5
SVEDRQREETQY	TRBV29-1	TRBJ2-5
SVAQGSEKLF	TRBV29-1	TRBJ1-4
ASSALAGPTDTQY	TRBV2	TRBJ2-3
ASRPGDSFYEQY	TRBV25-1	TRBJ2-7
ASQGITDTQY	TRBV5-4	TRBJ2-3
ASSPRQGGTSPLH	TRBV18	TRBJ1-6
ASSPAGDSPLH	TRBV18	TRBJ1-6
ASSQGAPGDTQY	TRBV4-3	TRBJ2-3
ASSLRQGTDTQY	TRBV5-4	TRBJ2-3
ASSSRDRGSYGYT	TRBV11-2	TRBJ1-2